This T cell receptor (beta chain) is from a study of blood T cell repertoires in COVID-19. Across the whole study: Spain, Italy and the United States supplied samples that represented acute and convalescent COVID-19. Sources were T cells, B-cell-depleted T cells, or PBMCs; the material itself was cDNA or gDNA.

J lost 4 bases, V lost 4 bases, and 11 bases had no gene match. CDR3 length: 17 residues. Germline assignment: CDR1 WNHNN and CDR2 SYGVQD (reference sequence). In the original workflow: Estimation of nucleated cell counts relied on the amplification of reference gene primers. Libraries were prepared by immunoSEQ multiplex PCR; TCRdb keeps only in-frame clonotypes and omits some of them. That table supplies the V and J calls and clone size; D and trimming were determined from the DNA. The sample lists about 200,000 clones; 75% to 90% were seen once. Sequencing was done on a sample of peripheral blood. The chain has TRBV10-1 and TRBJ2-1, with 9 bases fitting TRBD2. The source of this sequence is a man aged 35 to 55 with acute or convalescent COVID-19. CDR3 nucleotides: TGCGCCAGCAGTGCCCTATCGGGCGGGGGGGCGTACAATGAGCAGTTCTTC. Its protein is CASSALSGGGAYNEQFF.